This T cell receptor (beta chain) was identified during a study of shared clonotypes between healthy human individuals. Study-wide findings and caveats: Sequencing depth was a factor that was expected to affect clonotype sharing among donors.

The CDR3 runs to 12 residues. Germline V gives CDR1 MDHEN, CDR2 SYDVKM. V was cut by 4 bases and J by 8 bases, with 11 bases left in between. About this clone itself: Antigen unknown.

Replicate sorted-subset PCRs were loaded with around 200 ng DNA, 25,000 to 30,000 T cell genomes. Clones were read by immunoSEQ multiplex PCR, and TCRdb kept only the in-frame ones, dropping some. The sample contains about 2.4 million clones, under 95% of which appear only once. The sequence came from a man between 18 and 29 years old in good health. Some clones in this sample may be carry-over from other donors' samples. The chain employs TRBV28 and TRBJ1-2; no clear D. Sequencing was done on a sample of naive CD4+ T cells from PBMCs. Subset described: CD45RA+ positively selected. The CDR3 DNA reads as TGTGCCAGCAGTTCTACCCGGTGGGGCTACACCTTC. Amino acids: CASSSTRWGYTF.